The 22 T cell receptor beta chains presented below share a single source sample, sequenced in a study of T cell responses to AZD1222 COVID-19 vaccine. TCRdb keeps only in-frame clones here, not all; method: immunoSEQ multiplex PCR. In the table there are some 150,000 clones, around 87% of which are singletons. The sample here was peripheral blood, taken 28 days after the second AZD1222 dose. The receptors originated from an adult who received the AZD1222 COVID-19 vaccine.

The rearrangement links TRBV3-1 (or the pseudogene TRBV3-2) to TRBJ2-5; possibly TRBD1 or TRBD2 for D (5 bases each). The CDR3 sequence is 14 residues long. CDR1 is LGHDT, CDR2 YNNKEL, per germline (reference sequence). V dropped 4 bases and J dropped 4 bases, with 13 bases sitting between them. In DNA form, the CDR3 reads TGTGCCAGCAGCCCCGGGACCGTCGTAGAGACCCAGTACTTC. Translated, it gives CASSPGTVVETQYF.

The CDR3 here is CASSPTSGGLQQFF. DNA for the CDR3: TGTGCCAGCAGCCCCACTAGCGGGGGCCTACAGCAGTTCTTC. The rearrangement joins TRBV6-5 to TRBJ2-1, with 11 bases aligning to TRBD2. V gave up 6 bases and J gave up 11 bases; unmatched junction bases: 9. CDR3 size: 14 residues. The V gene's germline CDR1 is MNHEY and CDR2 SVGAGI.

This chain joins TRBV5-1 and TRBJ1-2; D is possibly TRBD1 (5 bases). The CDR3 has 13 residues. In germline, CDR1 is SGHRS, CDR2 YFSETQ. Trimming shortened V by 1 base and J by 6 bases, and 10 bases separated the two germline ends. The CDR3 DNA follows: TGCGCCAGCAGCTTGAACGGACACGATGGCTACACCTTC. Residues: CASSLNGHDGYTF.

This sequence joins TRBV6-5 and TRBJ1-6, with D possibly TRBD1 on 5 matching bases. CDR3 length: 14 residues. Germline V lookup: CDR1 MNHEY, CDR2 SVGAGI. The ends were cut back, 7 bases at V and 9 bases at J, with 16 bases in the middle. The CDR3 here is CASTPTQGRSPLHF. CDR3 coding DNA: TGTGCCAGCACCCCCACCCAGGGACGTTCACCCCTCCACTTT.

The CDR3 DNA reads TGTGCCAGCAGCTTCAGTCCCGCAGATACGCAGTATTTT. Translated, it gives CASSFSPADTQYF. The chain carries TRBV5-6 and TRBJ2-3; no clear D. V was cut by 2 bases and J by 4 bases, with 8 bases left in between. The CDR3 extends over 13 amino acids. CDR1 is SGHDT, CDR2 YYEEEE, per germline.

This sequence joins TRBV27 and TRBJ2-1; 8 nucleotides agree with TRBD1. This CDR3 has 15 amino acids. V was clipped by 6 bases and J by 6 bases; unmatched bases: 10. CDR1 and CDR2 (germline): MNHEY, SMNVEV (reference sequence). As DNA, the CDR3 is TGTGCCAGCAGCCCCGACAGGGGTCGTTTCAATGAGCAGTTCTTC. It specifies CASSPDRGRFNEQFF.

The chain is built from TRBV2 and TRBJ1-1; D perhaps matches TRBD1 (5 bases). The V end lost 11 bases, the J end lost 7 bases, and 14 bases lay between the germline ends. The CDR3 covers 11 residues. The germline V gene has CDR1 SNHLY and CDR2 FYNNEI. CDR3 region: CARHAGIEAFF. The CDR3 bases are TGTGCCCGTCACGCAGGGATTGAAGCTTTCTTT.

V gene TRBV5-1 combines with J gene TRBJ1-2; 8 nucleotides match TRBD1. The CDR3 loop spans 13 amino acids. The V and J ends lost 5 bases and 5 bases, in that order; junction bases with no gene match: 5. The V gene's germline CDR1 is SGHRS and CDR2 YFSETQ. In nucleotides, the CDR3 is TGCGCCAGCAGGCAGGGGGCAGGGTATGGCTACACCTTC. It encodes CASRQGAGYGYTF.

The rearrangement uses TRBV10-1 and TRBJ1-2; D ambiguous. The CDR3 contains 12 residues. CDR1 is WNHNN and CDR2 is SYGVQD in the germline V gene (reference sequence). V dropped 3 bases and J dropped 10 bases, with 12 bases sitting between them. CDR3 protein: CASSDGKRAYTF. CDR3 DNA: TGCGCCAGCAGTGACGGAAAACGGGCCTACACCTTC.

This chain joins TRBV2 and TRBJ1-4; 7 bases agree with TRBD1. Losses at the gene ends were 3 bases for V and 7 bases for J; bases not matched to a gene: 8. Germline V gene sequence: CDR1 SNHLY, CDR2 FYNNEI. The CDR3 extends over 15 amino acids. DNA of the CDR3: TGTGCCAGCAGTGACGTGAGACAGGGAGGTGAAAAACTGTTTTTT. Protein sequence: CASSDVRQGGEKLFF.

CDR3 nucleotides: TGTGCCAGCAGCTCAACCGGGACAGGGGATGGCTACACCTTC. Amino acids: CASSSTGTGDGYTF. This chain joins TRBV25-1 and TRBJ1-2; 10 nucleotides match TRBD1. V was pared by 6 bases and J by 6 bases, with 7 bases of the junction left unmatched. This CDR3 is built from 14 residues. CDR1 MGHDK and CDR2 SYGVNS come from the germline V gene.

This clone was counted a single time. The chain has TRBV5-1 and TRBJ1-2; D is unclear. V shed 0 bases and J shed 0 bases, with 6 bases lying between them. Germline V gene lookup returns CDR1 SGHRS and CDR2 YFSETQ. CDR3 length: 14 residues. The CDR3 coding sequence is TGCGCCAGCAGCTTGGGGGAAGCTAACTATGGCTACACCTTC. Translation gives CASSLGEANYGYTF.

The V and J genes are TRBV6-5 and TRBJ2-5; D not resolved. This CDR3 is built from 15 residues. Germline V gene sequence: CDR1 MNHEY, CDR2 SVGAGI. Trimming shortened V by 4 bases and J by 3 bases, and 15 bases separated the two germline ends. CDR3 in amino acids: CASSSIPGPKETQYF. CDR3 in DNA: TGTGCCAGCAGTTCGATACCCGGGCCCAAAGAGACCCAGTACTTC.

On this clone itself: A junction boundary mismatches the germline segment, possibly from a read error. This CDR3 reads CASTLASGIDNSPLHF. CDR3 DNA: TGCGCCAGCACCTTGGCATCGGGAATTGACAATTCACCCCTCCACTTT. This chain connects TRBV5-1 to TRBJ1-6; D remains ambiguous. The CDR3 extends over 16 amino acids. Germline V gene sequence: CDR1 SGHRS, CDR2 YFSETQ.

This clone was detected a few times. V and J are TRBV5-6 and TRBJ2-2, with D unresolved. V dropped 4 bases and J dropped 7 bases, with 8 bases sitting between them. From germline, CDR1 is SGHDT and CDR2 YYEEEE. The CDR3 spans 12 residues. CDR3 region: CASSVYDGELFF. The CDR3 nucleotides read TGTGCCAGCAGCGTCTATGACGGGGAGCTGTTTTTT.

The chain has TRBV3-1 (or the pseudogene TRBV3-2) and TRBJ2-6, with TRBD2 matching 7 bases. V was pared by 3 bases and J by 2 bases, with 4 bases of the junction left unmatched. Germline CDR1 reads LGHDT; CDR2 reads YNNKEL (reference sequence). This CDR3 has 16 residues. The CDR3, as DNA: TGTGCCAGCAGCCACCTGGCGGGGGCTGGGGCCAACGTCCTGACTTTC. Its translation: CASSHLAGAGANVLTF.

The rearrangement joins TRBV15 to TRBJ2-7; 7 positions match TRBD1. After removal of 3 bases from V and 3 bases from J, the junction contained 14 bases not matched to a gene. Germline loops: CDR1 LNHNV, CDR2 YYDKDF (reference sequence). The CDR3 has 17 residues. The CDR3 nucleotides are TGTGCCACCAGCAGGAAGGACGACAGGGAATGGGGCTACGAGCAGTACTTC. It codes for CATSRKDDREWGYEQYF.

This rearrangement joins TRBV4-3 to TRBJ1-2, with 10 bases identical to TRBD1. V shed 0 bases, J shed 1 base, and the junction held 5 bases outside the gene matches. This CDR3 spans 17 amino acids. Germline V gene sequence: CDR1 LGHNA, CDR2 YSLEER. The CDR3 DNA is TGCGCCAGCAGCCAAGATCGAGGACAGGGGGTTAACTATGGCTACACCTTC. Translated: CASSQDRGQGVNYGYTF.

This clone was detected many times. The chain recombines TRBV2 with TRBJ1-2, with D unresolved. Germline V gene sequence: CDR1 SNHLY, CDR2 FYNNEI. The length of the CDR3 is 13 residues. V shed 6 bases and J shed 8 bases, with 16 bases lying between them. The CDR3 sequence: CASRFSGRGGYTF. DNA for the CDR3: TGTGCCAGCAGGTTCTCGGGAAGAGGGGGCTACACCTTC.

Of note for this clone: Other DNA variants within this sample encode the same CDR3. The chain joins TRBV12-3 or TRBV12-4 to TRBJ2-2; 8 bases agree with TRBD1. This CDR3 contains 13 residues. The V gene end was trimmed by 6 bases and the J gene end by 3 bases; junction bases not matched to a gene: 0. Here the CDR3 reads CASRTGDTGELFF. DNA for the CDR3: TGTGCCAGCAGGACAGGGGACACCGGGGAGCTGTTTTTT.

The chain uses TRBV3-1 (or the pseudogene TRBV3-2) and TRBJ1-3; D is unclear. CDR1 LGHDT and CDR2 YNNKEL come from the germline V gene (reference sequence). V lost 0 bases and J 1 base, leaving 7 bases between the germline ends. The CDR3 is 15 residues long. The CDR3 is CASSQDRDSGNTIYF. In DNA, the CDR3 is TGTGCCAGCAGCCAAGACCGAGATTCTGGAAACACCATATATTTT.

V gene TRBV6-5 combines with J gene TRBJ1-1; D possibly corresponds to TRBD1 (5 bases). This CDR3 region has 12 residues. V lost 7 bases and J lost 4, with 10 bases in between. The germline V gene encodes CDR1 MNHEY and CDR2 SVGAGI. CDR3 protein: CASMGGITEAFF. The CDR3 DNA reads TGTGCCAGCATGGGGGGTATCACTGAAGCTTTCTTT.